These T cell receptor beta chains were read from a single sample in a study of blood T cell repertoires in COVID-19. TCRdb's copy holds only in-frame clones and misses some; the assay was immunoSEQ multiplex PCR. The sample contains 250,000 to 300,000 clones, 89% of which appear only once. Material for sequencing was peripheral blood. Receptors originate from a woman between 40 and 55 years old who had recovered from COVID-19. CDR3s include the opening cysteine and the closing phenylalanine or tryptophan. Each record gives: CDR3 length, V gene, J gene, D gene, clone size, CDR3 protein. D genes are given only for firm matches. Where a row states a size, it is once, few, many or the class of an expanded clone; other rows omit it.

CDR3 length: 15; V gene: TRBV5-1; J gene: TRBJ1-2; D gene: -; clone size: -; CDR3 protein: CASSLAPVADYGYTF
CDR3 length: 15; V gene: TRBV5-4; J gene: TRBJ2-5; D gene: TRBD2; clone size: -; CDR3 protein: CASSPAGATEETQYF
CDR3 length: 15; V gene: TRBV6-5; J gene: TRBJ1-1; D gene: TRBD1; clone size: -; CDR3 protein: CASTEGQGPNTEAFF
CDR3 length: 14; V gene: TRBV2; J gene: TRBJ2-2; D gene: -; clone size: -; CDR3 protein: CASTQTRLTGELFF
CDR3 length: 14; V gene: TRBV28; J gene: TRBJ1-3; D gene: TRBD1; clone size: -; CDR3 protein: CASSSQDREDTIYF
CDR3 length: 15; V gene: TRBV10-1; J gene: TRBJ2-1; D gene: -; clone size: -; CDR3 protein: CASSEVRSVGHEQFF
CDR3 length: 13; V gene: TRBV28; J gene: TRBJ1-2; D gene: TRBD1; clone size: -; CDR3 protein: CASSVGQGRGYTF
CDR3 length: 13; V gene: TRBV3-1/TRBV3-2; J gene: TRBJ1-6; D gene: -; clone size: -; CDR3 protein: CASSSGANSPLHF
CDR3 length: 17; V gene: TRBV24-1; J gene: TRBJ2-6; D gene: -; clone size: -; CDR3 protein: CATSVTGSNSGANVLTF
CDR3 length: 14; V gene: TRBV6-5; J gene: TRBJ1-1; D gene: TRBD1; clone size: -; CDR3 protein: CASAPQGAVSEAFF
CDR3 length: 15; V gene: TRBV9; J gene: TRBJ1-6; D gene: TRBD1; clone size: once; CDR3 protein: CASSPYGTGNSPLHF